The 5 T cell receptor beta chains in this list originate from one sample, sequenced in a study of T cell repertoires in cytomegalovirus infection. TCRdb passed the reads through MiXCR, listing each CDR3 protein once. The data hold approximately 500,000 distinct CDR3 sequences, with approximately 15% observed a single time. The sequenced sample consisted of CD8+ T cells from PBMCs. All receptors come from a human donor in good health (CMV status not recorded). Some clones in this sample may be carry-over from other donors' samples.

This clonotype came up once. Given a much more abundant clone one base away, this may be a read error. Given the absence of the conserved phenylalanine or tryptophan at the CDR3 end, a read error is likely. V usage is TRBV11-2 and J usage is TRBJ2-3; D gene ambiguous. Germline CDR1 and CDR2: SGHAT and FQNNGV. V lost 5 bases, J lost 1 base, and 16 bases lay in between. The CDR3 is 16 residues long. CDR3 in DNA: TGTGCCAGCAGCCCCGTACGGAGCTCTGGCACAGATACGCAGTATCTT. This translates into CASSPVRSSGTDTQYL.

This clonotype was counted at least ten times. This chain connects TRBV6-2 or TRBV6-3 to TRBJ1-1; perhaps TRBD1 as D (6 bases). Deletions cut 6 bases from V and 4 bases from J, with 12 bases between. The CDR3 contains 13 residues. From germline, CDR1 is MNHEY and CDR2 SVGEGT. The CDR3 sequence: CASRTGASTEAFF. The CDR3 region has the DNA TGTGCCAGCAGGACGGGGGCGAGCACTGAAGCTTTCTTT.

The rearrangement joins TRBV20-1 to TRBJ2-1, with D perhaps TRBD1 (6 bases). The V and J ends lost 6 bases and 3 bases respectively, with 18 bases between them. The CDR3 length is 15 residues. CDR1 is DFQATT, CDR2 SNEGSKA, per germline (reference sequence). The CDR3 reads CSAPTLGQIYNEQFF. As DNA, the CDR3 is TGCAGTGCCCCTACCCTCGGACAGATCTACAATGAGCAGTTCTTC.

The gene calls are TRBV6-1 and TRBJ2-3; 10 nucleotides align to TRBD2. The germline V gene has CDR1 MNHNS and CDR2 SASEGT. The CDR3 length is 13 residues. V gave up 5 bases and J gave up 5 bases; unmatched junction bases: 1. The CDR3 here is CASSWTSGDTQYF. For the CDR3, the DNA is TGTGCCAGCAGTTGGACTAGCGGAGATACGCAGTATTTT.

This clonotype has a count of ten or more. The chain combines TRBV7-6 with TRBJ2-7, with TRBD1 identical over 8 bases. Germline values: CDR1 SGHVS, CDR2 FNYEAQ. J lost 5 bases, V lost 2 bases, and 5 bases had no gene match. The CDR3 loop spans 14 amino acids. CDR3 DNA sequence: TGTGCCAGCAGCTTAAAGACAGGGGACCACGAGCAGTACTTC. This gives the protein CASSLKTGDHEQYF.